Listed here are 6 T cell receptor beta chains from one sample, sequenced in a study of CD4 T cells in relation to SARS-CoV-2 and coronaviruses. Which antigens these TCRs recognize remains unknown. CD4+ T cells from unexposed donors were obtained before the COVID-19 pandemic (2011-2018). After roughly ten days of culture, CD4+ T cells were isolated. This table comes from immunoSEQ multiplex PCR, and its TCRdb copy is limited to in-frame clones, with some not included. This sample has around 11,000 clones, with approximately 74% found just once. The specimen was CD4+ T cells from PBMCs, cultured in vitro. All receptors derive from a human donor in good health.

The V call is TRBV5-4, the J call TRBJ2-7, with a tentative D call TRBD2 (6 bases). This CDR3 has 13 amino acids. Trimming took off 4 bases at V and 6 bases at J, with 14 bases between the two ends. CDR1 and CDR2 (germline): SGHNT, YYREEE (reference sequence). The CDR3 sequence is CASSPVGGGEQYF. The CDR3 region has the DNA TGTGCCAGCAGCCCAGTCGGGGGAGGCGAGCAGTACTTC.

In this sample, this clone turned up once. V and J are TRBV19 and TRBJ2-3; TRBD1 or TRBD2 may be the D gene (7 bases each). This CDR3 is 15 amino acids long. V was pared by 5 bases and J by 5 bases, with 17 bases between. The germline V gene encodes CDR1 LNHDA and CDR2 SQIVND (reference sequence). Here the CDR3 reads CASSSQGGGEDTQYF. The CDR3, as DNA: TGTGCCAGTAGTTCCCAGGGGGGAGGGGAAGATACGCAGTATTTT.

The J gene is TRBJ2-2, the V gene TRBV10-3; D is undetermined. CDR1 and CDR2 from the germline V gene are ENHRY and SYGVKD. The CDR3 loop spans 13 amino acids. Trimming removed 3 bases at V and 4 bases at J, with 6 bases between. In nucleotides, the CDR3 is TGTGCCATCAGTGACTCTACCACCGGGGAGCTGTTTTTT. Translating it yields CAISDSTTGELFF.

The gene calls are TRBV19 and TRBJ2-7; 10 bases are shared with TRBD2. Unmatched junction bases numbered 6, after V lost 5 bases and J lost 5 bases. The CDR3 loop spans 14 amino acids. The germline CDR1 and CDR2 sequences are LNHDA and SQIVND (reference sequence). The CDR3: CASSSGTSVDEQYF. CDR3 nucleotides: TGTGCCAGTAGTTCTGGGACTAGCGTCGACGAGCAGTACTTC.

This sequence joins TRBV5-5 and TRBJ2-1; 7 bases agree with TRBD1. The germline CDR1 and CDR2 sequences are SGHKS and YYEKEE (reference sequence). Unmatched junction bases numbered 7, after V lost 0 bases and J lost 10 bases. This CDR3 has 14 residues. CDR3 coding DNA: TGTGCCAGCAGCTTGGAGACAGGGTGGTACGAGCAGTTCTTC. Translated, it gives CASSLETGWYEQFF.

The gene calls are TRBV10-2 and TRBJ1-6; D unresolved. The CDR3 has 14 residues. Germline CDR1 and CDR2: WSHSY and SAAADI. V was cut by 3 bases and J by 8 bases, with 11 bases left in between. CDR3 amino acids: CASSDLTEYSPLHF. The CDR3 DNA reads as TGCGCCAGCAGTGACCTCACAGAGTATTCACCCCTCCACTTT.